The clone carrying this T cell receptor (beta chain) was counted ten times or more. Its antigen is unidentified. TCR beta CDR3 regions were amplified from RNA transcripts. First-round RT-PCR with HTBI primers preceded a second-round multiplex PCR. TCRdb re-called the multiplex PCR reads through MiXCR, storing one row per CDR3 protein. The sample includes hundreds of thousands of distinct CDR3 sequences, about 24% of them seen just once. The data belong to a study of Graves' ophthalmopathy and Graves' hyperthyroidism. Trimming removed 6 bases at V and 0 bases at J, with 18 bases between. The CDR3 runs to 15 residues. CDR1 DFQATT and CDR2 SNEGSKA come from the germline V gene (reference sequence). General study points: A model built from 13 signatures distinguished ophthalmopathy from stable hyperthyroidism with 87.88% sensitivity and approximately 82% specificity.

Material for sequencing was peripheral blood. The origin of this receptor is a woman aged 18-29 years with stable Graves' hyperthyroidism. Some clones in this sample may be carry-over from other donors' samples. The chain has TRBV20-1 and TRBJ2-7, with D possibly called TRBD1 or TRBD2 (6 bases each). CDR3 protein: CSAAPWGATSYEQYF. In DNA form, the CDR3 reads TGCAGTGCCGCTCCTTGGGGGGCTACCTCCTACGAGCAGTACTTC.